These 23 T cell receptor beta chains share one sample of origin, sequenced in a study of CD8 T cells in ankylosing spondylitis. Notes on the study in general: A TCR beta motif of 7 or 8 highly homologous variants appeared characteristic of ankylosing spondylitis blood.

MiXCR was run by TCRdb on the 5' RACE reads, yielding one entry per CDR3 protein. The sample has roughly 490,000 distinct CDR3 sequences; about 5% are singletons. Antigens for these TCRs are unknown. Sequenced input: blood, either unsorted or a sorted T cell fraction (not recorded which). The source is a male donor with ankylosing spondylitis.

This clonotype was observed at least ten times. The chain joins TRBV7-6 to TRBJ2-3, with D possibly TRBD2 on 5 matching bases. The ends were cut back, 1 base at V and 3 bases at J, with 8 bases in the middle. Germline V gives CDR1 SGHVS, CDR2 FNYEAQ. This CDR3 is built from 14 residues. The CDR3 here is CASSLVPGTDTQYF. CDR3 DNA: TGTGCCAGCAGCTTAGTTCCGGGGACAGATACGCAGTATTTT.

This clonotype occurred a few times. CDR3 in amino acids: CASSYFSGSYNEQFF. As DNA, the CDR3 is TGTGCCAGCAGTTACTTCTCGGGGTCCTACAATGAGCAGTTCTTC. The chain links TRBV6-2 or TRBV6-3 to TRBJ2-1, with a tentative D call TRBD2 (5 bases). The CDR3 contains 15 residues. The V and J ends lost 1 base and 1 base respectively, with 8 bases between them. Per germline, CDR1 MNHEY and CDR2 SVGEGT.

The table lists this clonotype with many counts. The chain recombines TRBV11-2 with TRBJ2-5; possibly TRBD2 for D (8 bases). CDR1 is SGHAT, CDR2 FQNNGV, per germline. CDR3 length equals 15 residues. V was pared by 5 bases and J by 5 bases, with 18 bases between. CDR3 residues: CASSTGAGGWETQYF. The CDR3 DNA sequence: TGTGCCAGCAGCACAGGGGCGGGAGGATGGGAGACCCAGTACTTC. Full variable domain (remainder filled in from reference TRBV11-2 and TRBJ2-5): EAGVAQSPRYKIIEKRQSVAFWCNPISGHATLYWYQQILGQGPKLLIQFQNNGVVDDSQLPKDRFSAERLKGVDSTLKIQPAKLEDSAVYLCASSTGAGGWETQYFGPGTRLLVL.

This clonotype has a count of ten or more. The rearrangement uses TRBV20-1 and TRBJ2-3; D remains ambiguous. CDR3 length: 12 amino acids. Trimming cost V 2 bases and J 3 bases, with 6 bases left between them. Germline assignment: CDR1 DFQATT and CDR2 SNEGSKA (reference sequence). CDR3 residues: CSARLGTDTQYF. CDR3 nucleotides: TGCAGTGCTAGACTTGGTACAGATACGCAGTATTTT.

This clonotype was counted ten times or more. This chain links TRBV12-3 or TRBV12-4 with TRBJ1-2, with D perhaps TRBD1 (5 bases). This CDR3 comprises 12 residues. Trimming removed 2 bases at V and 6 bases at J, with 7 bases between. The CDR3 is CASSLWGDGYTF. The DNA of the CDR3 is TGTGCCAGCAGTTTATGGGGGGATGGCTACACCTTC.

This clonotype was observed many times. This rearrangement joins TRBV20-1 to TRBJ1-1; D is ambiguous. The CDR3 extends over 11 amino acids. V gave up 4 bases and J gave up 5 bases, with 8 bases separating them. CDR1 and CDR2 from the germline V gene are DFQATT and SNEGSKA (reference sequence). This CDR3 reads CSATQSTEAFF. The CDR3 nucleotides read TGCAGTGCTACCCAAAGTACTGAAGCTTTCTTT.

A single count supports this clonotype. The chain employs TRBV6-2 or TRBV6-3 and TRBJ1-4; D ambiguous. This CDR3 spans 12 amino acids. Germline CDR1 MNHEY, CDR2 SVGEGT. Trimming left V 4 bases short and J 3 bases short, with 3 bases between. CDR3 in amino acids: CASSSSNEKLFF. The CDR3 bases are TGTGCCAGCAGTTCCTCTAATGAAAAACTGTTTTTT.

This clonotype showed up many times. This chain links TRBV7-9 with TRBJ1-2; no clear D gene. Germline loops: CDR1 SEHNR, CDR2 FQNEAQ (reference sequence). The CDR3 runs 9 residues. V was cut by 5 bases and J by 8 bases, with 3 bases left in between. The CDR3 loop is CASSPGYTF. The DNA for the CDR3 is TGTGCCAGCAGCCCAGGCTACACCTTC.

As DNA, the CDR3 is TGTGCCAGCAGCCAACGAAGGGGGCCCCCCTACAATGAGCAGTTCTTC. This gives the protein CASSQRRGPPYNEQFF. The chain uses TRBV11-2 and TRBJ2-1; 7 nucleotides line up with TRBD1. This CDR3 has 16 residues. The V and J ends lost 5 bases and 2 bases, in that order; junction bases with no gene match: 9. Germline CDR1 reads SGHAT; CDR2 reads FQNNGV.

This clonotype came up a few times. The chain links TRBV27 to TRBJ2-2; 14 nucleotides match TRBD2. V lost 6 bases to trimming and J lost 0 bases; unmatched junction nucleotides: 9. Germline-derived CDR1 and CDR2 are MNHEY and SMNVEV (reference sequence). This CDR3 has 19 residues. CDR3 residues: CASSSRLAGGGANTGELFF. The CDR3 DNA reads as TGTGCCAGCAGCTCCCGACTAGCGGGAGGGGGCGCGAACACCGGGGAGCTGTTTTTT.

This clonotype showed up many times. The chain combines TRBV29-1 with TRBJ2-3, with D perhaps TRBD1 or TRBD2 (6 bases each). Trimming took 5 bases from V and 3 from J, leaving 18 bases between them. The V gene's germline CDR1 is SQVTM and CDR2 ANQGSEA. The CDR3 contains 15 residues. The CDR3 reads CSVLRHRRGTDTQYF. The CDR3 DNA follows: TGCAGCGTTTTAAGACACCGGAGGGGGACAGATACGCAGTATTTT.

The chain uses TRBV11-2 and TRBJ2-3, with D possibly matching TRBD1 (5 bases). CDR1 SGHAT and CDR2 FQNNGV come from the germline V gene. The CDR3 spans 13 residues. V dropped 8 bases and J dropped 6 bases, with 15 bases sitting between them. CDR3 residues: CASGKGILDTQYF. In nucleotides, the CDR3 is TGTGCCAGCGGGAAGGGGATTCTTGATACGCAGTATTTT.

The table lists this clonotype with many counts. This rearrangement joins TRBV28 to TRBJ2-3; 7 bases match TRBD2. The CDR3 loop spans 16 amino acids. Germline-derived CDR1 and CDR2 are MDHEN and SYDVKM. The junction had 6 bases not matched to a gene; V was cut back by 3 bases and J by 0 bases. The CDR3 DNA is TGTGCCAGCAGTTTTAATCTAGCGGCCAGCACAGATACGCAGTATTTT. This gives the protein CASSFNLAASTDTQYF.

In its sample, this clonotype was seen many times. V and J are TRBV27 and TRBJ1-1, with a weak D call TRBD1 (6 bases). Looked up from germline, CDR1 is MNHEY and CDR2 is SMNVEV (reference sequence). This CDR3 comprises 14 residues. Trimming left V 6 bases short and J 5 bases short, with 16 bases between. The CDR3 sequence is CASSRTGSLTEAFF. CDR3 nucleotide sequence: TGTGCCAGCAGCCGAACAGGGAGCTTGACTGAAGCTTTCTTT.

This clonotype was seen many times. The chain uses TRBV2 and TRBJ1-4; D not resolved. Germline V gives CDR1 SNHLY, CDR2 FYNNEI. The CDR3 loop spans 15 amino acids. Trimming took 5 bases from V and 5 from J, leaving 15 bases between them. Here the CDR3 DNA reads TGTGCCAGCAGTCTTCAAAGGACGGGAAATGAAAAACTGTTTTTT. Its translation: CASSLQRTGNEKLFF. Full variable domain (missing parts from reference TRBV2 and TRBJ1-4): EPEVTQTPSHQVTQMGQEVILRCVPISNHLYFYWYRQILGQKVEFLVSFYNNEISEKSEIFDDQFSVERPDGSNFTLKIRSTKLEDSAMYFCASSLQRTGNEKLFFGSGTQLSVL.

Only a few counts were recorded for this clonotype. The CDR3, as DNA: TGTGCCAGCAGCCCGACTAGCGGGATAGATGAGCAGTTCTTC. Its translation: CASSPTSGIDEQFF. The chain uses TRBV6-2 or TRBV6-3 and TRBJ2-1, with 11 bases identical to TRBD2. This CDR3 has 14 residues. After removal of 6 bases from V and 8 bases from J, the junction contained 6 bases not matched to a gene. CDR1 MNHEY and CDR2 SVGEGT come from the germline V gene.

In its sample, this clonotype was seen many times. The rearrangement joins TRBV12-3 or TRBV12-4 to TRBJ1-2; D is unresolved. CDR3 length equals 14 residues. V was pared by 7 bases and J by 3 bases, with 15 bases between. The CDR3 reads CASTYWGVDYGYTF. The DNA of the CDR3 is TGTGCCAGCACCTATTGGGGAGTGGACTATGGCTACACCTTC.

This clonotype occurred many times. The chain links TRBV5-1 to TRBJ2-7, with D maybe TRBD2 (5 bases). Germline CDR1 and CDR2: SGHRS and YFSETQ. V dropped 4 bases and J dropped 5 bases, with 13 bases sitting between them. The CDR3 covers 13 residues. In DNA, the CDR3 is TGCGCCAGCAGCCCCGGACGGAGGCACGAGCAGTACTTC. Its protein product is CASSPGRRHEQYF.

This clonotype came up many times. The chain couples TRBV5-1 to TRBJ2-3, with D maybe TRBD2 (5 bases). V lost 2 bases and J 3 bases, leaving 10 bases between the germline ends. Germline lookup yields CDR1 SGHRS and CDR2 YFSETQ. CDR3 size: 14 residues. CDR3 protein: CASSFLAITDTQYF. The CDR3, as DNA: TGCGCCAGCAGCTTTTTAGCGATTACAGATACGCAGTATTTT.

The CDR3 loop reads CSARVRETYNEQFF. The DNA for the CDR3 is TGCAGTGCTAGGGTTCGGGAGACCTACAATGAGCAGTTCTTC. The chain uses TRBV20-1 and TRBJ2-1, with D tentatively TRBD2 (6 bases). There are 14 residues in the CDR3. V was clipped by 3 bases and J by 2 bases, with 11 bases between them. CDR1 and CDR2 (germline): DFQATT, SNEGSKA (reference sequence).

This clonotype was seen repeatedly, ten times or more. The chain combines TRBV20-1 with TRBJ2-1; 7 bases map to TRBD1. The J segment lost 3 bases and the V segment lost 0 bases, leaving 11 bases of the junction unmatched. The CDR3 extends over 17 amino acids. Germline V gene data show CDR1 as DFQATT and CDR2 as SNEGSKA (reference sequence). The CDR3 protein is CSARDRGGFRYYNEQFF. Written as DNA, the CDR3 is TGCAGTGCTAGAGATCGAGGGGGCTTCCGATACTACAATGAGCAGTTCTTC.

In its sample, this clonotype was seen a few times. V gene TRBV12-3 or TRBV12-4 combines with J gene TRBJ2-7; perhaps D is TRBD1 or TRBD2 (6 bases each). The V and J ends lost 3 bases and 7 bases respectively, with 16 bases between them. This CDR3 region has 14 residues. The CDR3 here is CASSFAGGLFEQYF. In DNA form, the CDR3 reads TGTGCCAGCAGTTTTGCTGGGGGGCTGTTTGAGCAGTACTTC.

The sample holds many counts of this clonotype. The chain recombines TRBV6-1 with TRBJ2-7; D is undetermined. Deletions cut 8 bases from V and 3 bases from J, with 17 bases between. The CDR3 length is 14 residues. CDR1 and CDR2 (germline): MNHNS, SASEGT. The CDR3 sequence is CASRIGIDGYEQYF. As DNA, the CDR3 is TGTGCCAGCCGGATAGGTATTGACGGCTACGAGCAGTACTTC.